A selection of T cell receptor beta chains follows, all from one sample in a study of identical twins. TCRdb re-derived calls from the 5' RACE reads in MiXCR, one entry per CDR3 protein. Of 200,000 to 250,000 distinct CDR3 sequences listed, approximately 7% are singletons. These data were likewise used in another study, on yellow fever vaccine responses in identical twins.

Sequencing was done on a sample of memory (CD45RO+) T cells sorted from blood. Every receptor here comes from a woman younger than 35 in good health. Each CDR3 is given with its conserved first and last residue. D genes are given only for firm matches. Not every row has a clone size; where given, it reads once, few, many or a size class.

TRBJ2-5,TRBV20-1,many,TRBD2,TGCAGTGCCTCACTAGCGGGAGTAGTAGAGACCCAGTACTTC,CSASLAGVVETQYF
TRBJ2-1,TRBV12-3/TRBV12-4,few,.,TGTGCCAGCAGTTTGGGGCGGATGGCCTACAATGAGCAGTTCTTC,CASSLGRMAYNEQFF
TRBJ2-3,TRBV2,.,.,TGTGCCAGCAGTGAATGGGCGGGGATTAGCACAGATACGCAGTATTTT,CASSEWAGISTDTQYF
TRBJ2-7,TRBV27,.,TRBD1,TGTGCCAGCAGTCCAAGGGGGACAGGGGTACCCTACGAGCAGTACTTC,CASSPRGTGVPYEQYF
TRBJ1-5,TRBV2,.,TRBD1,TGTGCCAGCAGTGAAAATTCCCCTCCAGGGGGCAAGTCTAGCAATCAGCCCCAGCATTTT,CASSENSPPGGKSSNQPQHF
TRBJ2-1,TRBV5-1,.,TRBD1,TGCGCCAGCAGCTCCACGGGACAGGGGAGCTCCTACAATGAGCAGTTCTTC,CASSSTGQGSSYNEQFF
TRBJ2-1,TRBV12-3/TRBV12-4,many,.,TGTGCCAGCAGGCCGGGAACCATGGGGGATGAGCAGTTCTTC,CASRPGTMGDEQFF
TRBJ1-5,TRBV9,.,.,TGTGCCAGCAGCGTATCCGCCACGCACGATCAGCCCCAGCATTTT,CASSVSATHDQPQHF
TRBJ2-1,TRBV5-6,.,.,TGTGCCATGGGCCCCGGGCTTTACTCCTACAATGAGCAGTTCTTC,CAMGPGLYSYNEQFF
TRBJ2-7,TRBV20-1,.,TRBD2,TGCAGTGCTCCCCGGGGTAGCGGGTCCTACGAGCAGTACTTC,CSAPRGSGSYEQYF
TRBJ1-2,TRBV5-1,few,TRBD1,TGCGCCAGCAGCACCGGACAGGAATACTATGGCTACACCTTC,CASSTGQEYYGYTF
TRBJ2-1,TRBV28,many,.,TGTGCCAGCAGGCCCGGGTCTAGCTCCTACAATGAGCAGTTCTTC,CASRPGSSSYNEQFF
TRBJ2-1,TRBV20-1,.,TRBD2,TGCAGTGCTAGCCCAGCGGGGCGCCACAATGAGCAGTTCTTC,CSASPAGRHNEQFF
TRBJ1-1,TRBV29-1,.,.,TGCAGCGCCTATATTCAAGGGGGGTCGAACACTGAAGCTTTCTTT,CSAYIQGGSNTEAFF
TRBJ2-5,TRBV9,many,TRBD2,TGTGCCAGCAGCGTAACTAGCGGGAAATCAGAGACCCAGTACTTC,CASSVTSGKSETQYF
TRBJ1-5,TRBV24-1,many,.,TGTGCCACCAGCCCTGAATATGGGGGGAGCAATCAGCCCCAGCATTTT,CATSPEYGGSNQPQHF
TRBJ2-2,TRBV3-1,.,TRBD2,TGTGCCAGCAGCCAAGAGTGGGGTCTAGCGGCGAACACCGGGGAGCTGTTTTTT,CASSQEWGLAANTGELFF
TRBJ1-5,TRBV18,many,.,TGTGCCAGCTCCTATAGCCAGAACAATCAGCCCCAGCATTTT,CASSYSQNNQPQHF
TRBJ2-1,TRBV25-1,.,.,TGTGCCAGCAGTGATCGATTCACCAACAATGAGCAGTTCTTC,CASSDRFTNNEQFF
TRBJ2-1,TRBV12-3/TRBV12-4,many,.,TGTGCCAGCAGCTCCACTCCGACTAGACACGAGCAGTTCTTC,CASSSTPTRHEQFF
TRBJ2-3,TRBV6-1,.,.,TGTGCCAGCCTCCCGGACACCCTCACAGATACGCAGTATTTT,CASLPDTLTDTQYF
TRBJ2-5,TRBV7-2,.,TRBD1,TGTGCCAGCAGCCCCTTGACAGGGGGCATGGGAGAGACCCAGTACTTC,CASSPLTGGMGETQYF
TRBJ2-4,TRBV4-1,many,.,TGCGCCAGCAGCCAACCACGCGAGGGAGCCAAAAACATTCAGTACTTC,CASSQPREGAKNIQYF
TRBJ1-3,TRBV28,few,.,TGTGCCAGCAGTTTATCCTTCGGACGCTCTGGAAACACCATATATTTT,CASSLSFGRSGNTIYF
TRBJ2-5,TRBV2,.,.,TGTGCCAGCAGCCGGCCCTCCGAGACCCAGTACTTC,CASSRPSETQYF
TRBJ2-1,TRBV27,.,.,TGTGCCAGCAGGACCCCTGGGGGCGGCCTACGCTACAATGAGCAGTTCTTC,CASRTPGGGLRYNEQFF
TRBJ2-7,TRBV27,.,.,TGTGCCAGCAGTCCCCAGTCAGGGGTCAGCGAGCAGTACTTC,CASSPQSGVSEQYF
TRBJ1-6,TRBV12-3/TRBV12-4,few,TRBD1,TGTGCCAGCAGTTGGACAGGGCGAAGTTCACCCCTCCACTTT,CASSWTGRSSPLHF
TRBJ2-5,TRBV14,few,.,TGTGCCAGCAGCCAAGGAAATGGGGCTATCCAAGAGACCCAGTACTTC,CASSQGNGAIQETQYF
TRBJ2-1,TRBV7-9,.,.,TGTGCCAGCAGCTTGGGATCCGGGACTTTCAATGAGCAGTTCTTC,CASSLGSGTFNEQFF
TRBJ2-1,TRBV11-3,many,TRBD1,TGTGCCAGCAGCTTAGGACATGGGACAGGGGGTAGTGAGCAGTTCTTC,CASSLGHGTGGSEQFF
TRBJ2-6,TRBV6-5,few,TRBD2,TGTGCCAGCAGTTATGGAGCGGGAGACTCTGGGGCCAACGTCCTGACTTTC,CASSYGAGDSGANVLTF
TRBJ1-1,TRBV20-1,.,.,TGCAGTGCTAGAGTGATCGGGATGAACACTGAAGCTTTCTTT,CSARVIGMNTEAFF
TRBJ2-7,TRBV28,.,TRBD2,TGTGCCAGCAGTTTGGTTTTCGGGACTAGCGTCTACGAGCAGTACTTC,CASSLVFGTSVYEQYF
TRBJ2-7,TRBV6-1,.,TRBD2,TGTGCCAGCAGTCCCGAGGGTAGCGGGAGGGCCGCCTACGAGCAGTACTTC,CASSPEGSGRAAYEQYF
TRBJ2-1,TRBV20-1,.,.,TGCAGTGCTAGACCCTGGCAGCGAAACAATGAGCAGTTCTTC,CSARPWQRNNEQFF
TRBJ2-2,TRBV7-3,many,.,TGTGCCAGCAGCTATGTCACCGGGGAGCTGTTTTTT,CASSYVTGELFF
TRBJ1-1,TRBV3-1,few,.,TGTGCCAGCAGCCCACCTAACACTGAAGCTTTCTTT,CASSPPNTEAFF
TRBJ2-2,TRBV7-8,few,.,TGTGCCAGCAGCTTAAGTCGGGAAGTTAACACCGGGGAGCTGTTTTTT,CASSLSREVNTGELFF
TRBJ2-3,TRBV6-1,.,.,TGTGCCTGTGGACGCACAGATACGCAGTATTTT,CACGRTDTQYF
TRBJ2-2,TRBV24-1,many,TRBD2,TGTGCCACCAGTGATGCAGCCGGGACTAGCGGGAGCACTGGGGAGCTGTTTTTT,CATSDAAGTSGSTGELFF
TRBJ2-7,TRBV14,many,.,TGTGCCAGCAGCCTCTCAGGACCCCCATACGAGCAGTACTTC,CASSLSGPPYEQYF